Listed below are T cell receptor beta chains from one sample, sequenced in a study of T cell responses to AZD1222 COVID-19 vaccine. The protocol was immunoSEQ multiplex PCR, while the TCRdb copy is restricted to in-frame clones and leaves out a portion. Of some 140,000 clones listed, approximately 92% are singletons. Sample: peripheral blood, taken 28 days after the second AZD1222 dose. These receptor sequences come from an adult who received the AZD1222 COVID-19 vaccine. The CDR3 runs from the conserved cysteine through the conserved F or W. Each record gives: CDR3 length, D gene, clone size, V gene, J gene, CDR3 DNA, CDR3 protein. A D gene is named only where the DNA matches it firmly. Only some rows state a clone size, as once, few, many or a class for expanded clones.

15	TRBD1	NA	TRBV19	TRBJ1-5	TGTGCCAGTAGTGCCGACAGGGTGGACAATCAGCCCCAGCATTTT	CASSADRVDNQPQHF
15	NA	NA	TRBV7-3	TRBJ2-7	TGTGCCAGCAGCCTATACCCAACCGGGTACTACGAGCAGTACTTC	CASSLYPTGYYEQYF
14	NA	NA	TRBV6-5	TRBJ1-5	TGTGCCAGCAGTCTCGGGGGCTGGGATCAGCCCCAGCATTTT	CASSLGGWDQPQHF
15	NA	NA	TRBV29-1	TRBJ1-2	TGCAGCGCCATTTCCTGGGACCTGACTAACTATGGCTACACCTTC	CSAISWDLTNYGYTF
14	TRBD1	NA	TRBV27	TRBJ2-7	TGTGCCAGCAGTTCGGGACAGGTTTCCTACGAGCAGTACTTC	CASSSGQVSYEQYF
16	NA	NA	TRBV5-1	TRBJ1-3	TGCGCCAGCAGCTTGGCAGGGGTTTACTCTGGAAACACCATATATTTT	CASSLAGVYSGNTIYF
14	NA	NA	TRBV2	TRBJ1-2	TGTGCCAGCAAATTAGAGGCTACTAACTATGGCTACACCTTC	CASKLEATNYGYTF
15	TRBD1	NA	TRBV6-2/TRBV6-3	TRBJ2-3	TGTGCCAGCAGTTTCCCGAGGACAGGGGCGGATACGCAGTATTTT	CASSFPRTGADTQYF
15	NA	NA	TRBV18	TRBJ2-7	TGTGCCAGCTCACCCATTACGCGAGCCCTGAGCGAGCAGTACTTC	CASSPITRALSEQYF
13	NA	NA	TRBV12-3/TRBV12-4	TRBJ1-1	TGTGCCAGCAGCTTCGCGGGAAACACTGAAGCTTTCTTT	CASSFAGNTEAFF
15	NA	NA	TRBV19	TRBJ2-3	TGTGCCAGTAGTATATGGCTAGACGGCACAGATACGCAGTATTTT	CASSIWLDGTDTQYF
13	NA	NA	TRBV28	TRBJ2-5	TGTGCCAGCAGACCCTACGTGGTGGAGACCCAGTACTTC	CASRPYVVETQYF
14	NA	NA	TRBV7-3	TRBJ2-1	TGTGCCAGCAGCACGGGGAGCTCCTACAATGAGCAGTTCTTC	CASSTGSSYNEQFF
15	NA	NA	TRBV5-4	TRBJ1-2	TGTGCCAGCAGCCGGGGGAGAGGCGATAACTATGGCTACACCTTC	CASSRGRGDNYGYTF
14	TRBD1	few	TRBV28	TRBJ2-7	TGTGCCAGCACCTCGGGGACAGGGATTTCCGAGCAGTACTTC	CASTSGTGISEQYF
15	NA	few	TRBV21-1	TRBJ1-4	TGTGCCAGCAGCAAAGAGTGGGCAGTGTTAAAAAAACTGTTTTTT	CASSKEWAVLKKLFF
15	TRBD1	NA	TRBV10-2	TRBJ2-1	TGCGCCAGCATTAGGACAGGGGATGGGTACAATGAGCAGTTCTTC	CASIRTGDGYNEQFF
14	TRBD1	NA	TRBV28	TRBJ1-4	TGTGCCAGCAGTTTCAGGGGGCACGATGAAAAACTGTTTTTT	CASSFRGHDEKLFF
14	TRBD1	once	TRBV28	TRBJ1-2	TGTGCCAGCAGTTTGGGACAGAGTAACTATGGCTACACCTTC	CASSLGQSNYGYTF
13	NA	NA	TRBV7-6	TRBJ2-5	TGTGCCAGCAGCTTAGTTCTGGGAAAGACCCAGTACTTC	CASSLVLGKTQYF
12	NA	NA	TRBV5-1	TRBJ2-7	TGCGCCAGCAGCTTGGAGTCGGGTGAGCAGTACTTC	CASSLESGEQYF
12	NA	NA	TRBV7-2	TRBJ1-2	TGTGCCAGCAGCCCTCAGGGATACGGCTACACCTTC	CASSPQGYGYTF
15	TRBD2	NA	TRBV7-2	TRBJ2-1	TGTGCCAGCTGCGAGCCAAGGGGACTAGCCGATGAGCAGTTCTTC	CASCEPRGLADEQFF
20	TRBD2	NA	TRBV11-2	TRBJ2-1	TGTGCCAGCAGCTTAGATCGGCGTCTAGCGGGGGGGGGCAAAAACGGTGAGCAGTTCTTC	CASSLDRRLAGGGKNGEQFF
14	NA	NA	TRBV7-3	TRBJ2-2	TGTGCCAGCAGCTTAACGTCTGGCACCGGGGAGCTGTTTTTT	CASSLTSGTGELFF
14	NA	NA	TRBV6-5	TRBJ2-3	TGTGCCAGCAGTTTGGCGGGCGGCACAGATACGCAGTATTTT	CASSLAGGTDTQYF
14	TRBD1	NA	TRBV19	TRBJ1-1	TGTGCCAGTAGGGAGGGACAGAACAGTAATGAAGCTTTCTTT	CASREGQNSNEAFF
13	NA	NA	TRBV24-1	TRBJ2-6	TGTGCCACCAGTATGGTTGGGGCCAACGTCCTGACTTTC	CATSMVGANVLTF
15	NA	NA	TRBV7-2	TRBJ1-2	TGTGCCAGCAGCTTAGCTCCAGGGTCGGACTATGGCTACACCTTC	CASSLAPGSDYGYTF
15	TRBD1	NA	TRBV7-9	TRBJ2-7	TGTGCCAGCAGCCCCCTAGGAGGGACAGGGGGCGAGCAGTACTTC	CASSPLGGTGGEQYF
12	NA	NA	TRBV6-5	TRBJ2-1	TGTGCCAGTAAAGGGACCTACAATGAGCAGTTCTTC	CASKGTYNEQFF
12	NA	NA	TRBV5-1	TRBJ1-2	TGCGCCAGCAGCACGGACGGACATGGCTACACCTTC	CASSTDGHGYTF
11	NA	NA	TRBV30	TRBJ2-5	TGTGCCTGGAGTGCCTTGGAGACCCAGTACTTC	CAWSALETQYF
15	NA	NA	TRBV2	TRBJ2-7	TGTGCCAGCGGTCAGGGTTGGCCGAGCTCCTACGAGCAGTACTTC	CASGQGWPSSYEQYF
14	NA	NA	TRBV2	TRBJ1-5	TGTGCCAGCAGCCTCGGGGCTCAGATTGAGCCCCAGCATTTT	CASSLGAQIEPQHF
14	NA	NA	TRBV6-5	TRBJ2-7	TGTGCCAGCAGTCCTCGGCAGGGGGGCTACGAGCAGTACTTC	CASSPRQGGYEQYF
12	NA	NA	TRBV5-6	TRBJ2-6	TGTGCCAGCAGCTTTTGGGAAGGGCAGTTGACTTTC	CASSFWEGQLTF
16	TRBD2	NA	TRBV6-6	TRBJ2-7	TGTGCCAGCATCAAATCGTTAGCGGGGGCACCCCACGAGCAGTACTTC	CASIKSLAGAPHEQYF
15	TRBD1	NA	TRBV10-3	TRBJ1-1	TGTGCCATCAGTCCTAAACAGGGGAAGGACACTGAAGCTTTCTTT	CAISPKQGKDTEAFF
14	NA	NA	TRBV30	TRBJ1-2	TGTGCCTGGAGTGTCGGATTTACTTTAGGTGGCTACACCTTC	CAWSVGFTLGGYTF
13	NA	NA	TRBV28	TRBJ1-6	TGTGCCAGCCGCCCATCCAGGGCTTCACCCCTCCACTTT	CASRPSRASPLHF
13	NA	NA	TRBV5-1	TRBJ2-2	TGCGCCAGCAGCCAAGGGGGAACCGGGGAGCTGTTTTTT	CASSQGGTGELFF
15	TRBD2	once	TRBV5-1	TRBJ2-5	TGCGCCAGCAGCTCTCTCCCGGGGGGCCAAGAGACCCAGTACTTC	CASSSLPGGQETQYF
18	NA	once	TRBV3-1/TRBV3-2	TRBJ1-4	TGTGCCAGCAGCCAAATCATCAGGGGCAACGGGGTTAATGAAAAACTGTTTTTT	CASSQIIRGNGVNEKLFF
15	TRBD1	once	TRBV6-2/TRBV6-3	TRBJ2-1	TGTGCCAGCAGCCCGACAGGGGGGGGGTACAATGAGCAGTTCTTC	CASSPTGGGYNEQFF
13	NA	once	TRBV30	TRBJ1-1	TGTGCCTGGAGTGTATTCTTATACACTGAAGCTTTCTTT	CAWSVFLYTEAFF
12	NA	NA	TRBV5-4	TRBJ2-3	TGTGCCAGCAGCCCTTACACAGATACGCAGTATTTT	CASSPYTDTQYF
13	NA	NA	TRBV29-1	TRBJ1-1	TGCAGCGCCGCGACCCTAACAGGGACCGAAGCTTTCTTT	CSAATLTGTEAFF
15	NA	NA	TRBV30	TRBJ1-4	TGTGCCTGGAGCATAATCCGGGCCACAAGTGAAAAACTGTTTTTT	CAWSIIRATSEKLFF
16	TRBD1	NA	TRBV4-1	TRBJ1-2	TGCGCCAGCAGCCAAGGAGCCCGGACAGGGGTATATGGCTACACCTTC	CASSQGARTGVYGYTF
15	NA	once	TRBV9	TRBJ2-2	TGTGCCAGCAGCTCCGCGGGGTATGACACCGGGGAGCTGTTTTTT	CASSSAGYDTGELFF